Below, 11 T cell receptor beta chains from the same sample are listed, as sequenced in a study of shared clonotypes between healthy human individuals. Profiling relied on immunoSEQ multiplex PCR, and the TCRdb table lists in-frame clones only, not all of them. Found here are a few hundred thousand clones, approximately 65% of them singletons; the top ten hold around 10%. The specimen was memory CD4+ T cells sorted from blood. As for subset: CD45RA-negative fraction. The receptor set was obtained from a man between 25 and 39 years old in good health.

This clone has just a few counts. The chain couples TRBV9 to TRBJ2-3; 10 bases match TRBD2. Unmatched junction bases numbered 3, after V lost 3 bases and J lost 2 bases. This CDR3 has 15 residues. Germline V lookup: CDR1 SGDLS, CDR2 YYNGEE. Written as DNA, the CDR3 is TGTGCCAGCAGCGCCACTAGCGGGAACACAGATACGCAGTATTTT. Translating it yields CASSATSGNTDTQYF.

This chain's CDR3 is CASSTIRQGVADTQYF. Here the CDR3 DNA reads TGCGCCAGCAGCACCATTCGGCAGGGGGTGGCAGATACGCAGTATTTT. The chain combines TRBV5-1 with TRBJ2-3; 7 bases line up with TRBD1. This CDR3 has 16 residues. Per the germline V gene, CDR1 is SGHRS and CDR2 is YFSETQ. V trimming: 4 bases; J trimming: 4 bases; junction bases outside the gene matches: 12.

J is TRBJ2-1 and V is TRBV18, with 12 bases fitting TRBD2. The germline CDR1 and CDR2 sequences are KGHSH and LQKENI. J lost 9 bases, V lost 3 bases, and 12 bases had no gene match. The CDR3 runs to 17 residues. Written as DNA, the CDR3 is TGTGCCAGCTCACCCCGGGCTAGCGGGAGGGGCCGGAGTGAGCAGTTCTTC. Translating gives CASSPRASGRGRSEQFF.

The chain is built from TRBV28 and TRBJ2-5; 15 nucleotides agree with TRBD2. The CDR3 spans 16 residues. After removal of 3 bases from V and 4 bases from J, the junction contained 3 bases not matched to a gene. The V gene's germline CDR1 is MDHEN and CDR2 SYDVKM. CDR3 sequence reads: CASSFPGLAGGETQYF. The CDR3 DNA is TGTGCCAGCAGTTTTCCGGGACTAGCGGGGGGAGAGACCCAGTACTTC.

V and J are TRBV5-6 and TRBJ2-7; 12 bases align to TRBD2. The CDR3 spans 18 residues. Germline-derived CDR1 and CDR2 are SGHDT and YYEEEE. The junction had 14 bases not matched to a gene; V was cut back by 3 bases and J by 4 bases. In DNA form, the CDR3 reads TGTGCCAGCAGCTCTTTCCGCCGACTAGCGGGAGTCAGTTACGAGCAGTACTTC. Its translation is CASSSFRRLAGVSYEQYF.

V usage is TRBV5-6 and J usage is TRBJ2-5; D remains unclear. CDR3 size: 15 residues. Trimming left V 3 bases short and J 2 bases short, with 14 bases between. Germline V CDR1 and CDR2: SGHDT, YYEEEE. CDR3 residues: CASSYSDRKQETQYF. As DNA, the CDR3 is TGTGCCAGCAGCTACTCGGACCGAAAGCAAGAGACCCAGTACTTC.

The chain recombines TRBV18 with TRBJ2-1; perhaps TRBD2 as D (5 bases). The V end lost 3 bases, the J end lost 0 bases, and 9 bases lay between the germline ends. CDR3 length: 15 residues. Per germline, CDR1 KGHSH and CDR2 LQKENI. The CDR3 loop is CASSPWSGSYNEQFF. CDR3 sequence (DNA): TGTGCCAGCTCACCCTGGAGCGGCTCCTACAATGAGCAGTTCTTC.

The chain's CDR3 is CASRPDSTDTQYF. Here the CDR3 DNA reads TGCGCCAGCAGGCCCGATAGCACAGATACGCAGTATTTT. The V and J genes are TRBV5-1 and TRBJ2-3; D unresolved. CDR3 length: 13 residues. Trimming cost V 5 bases and J 0 bases, with 7 bases left between them. Germline-derived CDR1 and CDR2 are SGHRS and YFSETQ.

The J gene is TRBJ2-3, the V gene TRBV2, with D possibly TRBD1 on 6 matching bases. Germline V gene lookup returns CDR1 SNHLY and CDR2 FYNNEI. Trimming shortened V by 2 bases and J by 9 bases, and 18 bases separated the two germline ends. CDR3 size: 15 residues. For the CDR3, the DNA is TGTGCCAGCAGTGAACAGGGGTTAGGTGTGGGGACGCAGTATTTT. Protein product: CASSEQGLGVGTQYF.

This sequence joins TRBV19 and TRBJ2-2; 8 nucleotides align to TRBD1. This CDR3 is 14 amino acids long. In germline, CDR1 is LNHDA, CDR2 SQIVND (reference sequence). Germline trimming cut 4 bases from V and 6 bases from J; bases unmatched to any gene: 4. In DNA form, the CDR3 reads TGTGCCAGTAGTACTGGGACAGGATCCGGGGAGCTGTTTTTT. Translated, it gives CASSTGTGSGELFF.

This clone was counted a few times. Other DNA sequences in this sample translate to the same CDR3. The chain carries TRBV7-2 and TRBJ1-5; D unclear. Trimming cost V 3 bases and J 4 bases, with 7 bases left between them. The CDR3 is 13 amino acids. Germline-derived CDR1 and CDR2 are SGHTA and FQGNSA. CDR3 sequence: CASSLRGNQPQHF. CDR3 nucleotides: TGTGCCAGCAGCTTGCGGGGAAATCAGCCCCAGCATTTT.